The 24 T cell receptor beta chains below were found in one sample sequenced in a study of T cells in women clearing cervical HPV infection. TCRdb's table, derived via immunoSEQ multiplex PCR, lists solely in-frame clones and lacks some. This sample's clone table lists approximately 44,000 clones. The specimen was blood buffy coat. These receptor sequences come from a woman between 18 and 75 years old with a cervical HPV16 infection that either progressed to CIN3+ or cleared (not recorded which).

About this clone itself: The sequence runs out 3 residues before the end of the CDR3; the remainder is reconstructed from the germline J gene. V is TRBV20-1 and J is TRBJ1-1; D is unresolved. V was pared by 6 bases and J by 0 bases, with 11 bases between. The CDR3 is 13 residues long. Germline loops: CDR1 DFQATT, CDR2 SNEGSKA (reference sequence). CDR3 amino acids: CSARVSLNTEAFF. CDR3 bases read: TGCAGTGCCCGCGTTTCGCTGAACACTGAA.

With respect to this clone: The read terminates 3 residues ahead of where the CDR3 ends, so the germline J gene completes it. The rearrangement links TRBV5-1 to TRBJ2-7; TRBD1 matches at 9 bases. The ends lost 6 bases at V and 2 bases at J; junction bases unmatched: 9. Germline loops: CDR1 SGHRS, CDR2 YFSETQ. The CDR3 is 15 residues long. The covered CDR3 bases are TGCGCCAGCACAGACCGGGACAGGGATGCCTACGAG. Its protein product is CASTDRDRDAYE. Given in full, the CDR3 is CASTDRDRDAYEQYF.

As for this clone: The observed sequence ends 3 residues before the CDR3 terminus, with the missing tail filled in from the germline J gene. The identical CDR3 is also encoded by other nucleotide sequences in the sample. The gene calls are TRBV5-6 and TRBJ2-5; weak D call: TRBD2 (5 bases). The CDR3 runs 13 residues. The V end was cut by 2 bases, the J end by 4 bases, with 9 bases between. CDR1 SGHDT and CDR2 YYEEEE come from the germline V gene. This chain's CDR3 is CASSLSAGETQYF. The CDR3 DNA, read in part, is TGTGCCAGCAGCTTATCTGCGGGAGAGACC.

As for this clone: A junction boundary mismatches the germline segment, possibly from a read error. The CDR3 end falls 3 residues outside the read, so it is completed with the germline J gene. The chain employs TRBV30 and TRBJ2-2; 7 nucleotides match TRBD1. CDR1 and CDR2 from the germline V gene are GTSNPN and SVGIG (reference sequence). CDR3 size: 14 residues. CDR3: CTWSGTGDREKLFF. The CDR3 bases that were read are TGTACCTGGAGTGGAACAGGGGATCGGGAAAAG.

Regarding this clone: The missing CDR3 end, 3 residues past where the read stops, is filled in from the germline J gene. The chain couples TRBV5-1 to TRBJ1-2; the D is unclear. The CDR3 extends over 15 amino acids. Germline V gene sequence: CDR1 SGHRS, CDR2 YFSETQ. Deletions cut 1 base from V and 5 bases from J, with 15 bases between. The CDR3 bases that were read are TGCGCCAGCAGCTTGAGTACACCCGTCCCTTATGGC. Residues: CASSLSTPVPYG. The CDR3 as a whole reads CASSLSTPVPYGYTF.

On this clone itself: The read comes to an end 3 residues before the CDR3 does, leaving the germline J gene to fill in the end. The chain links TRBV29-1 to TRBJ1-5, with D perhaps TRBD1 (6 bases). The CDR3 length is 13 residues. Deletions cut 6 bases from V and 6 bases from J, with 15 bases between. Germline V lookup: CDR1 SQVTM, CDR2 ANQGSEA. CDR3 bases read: TGCAGCGTGCGAGCAGGGGTGAGTCAGCCC. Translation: CSVRAGVSQP. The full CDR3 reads CSVRAGVSQPQHF.

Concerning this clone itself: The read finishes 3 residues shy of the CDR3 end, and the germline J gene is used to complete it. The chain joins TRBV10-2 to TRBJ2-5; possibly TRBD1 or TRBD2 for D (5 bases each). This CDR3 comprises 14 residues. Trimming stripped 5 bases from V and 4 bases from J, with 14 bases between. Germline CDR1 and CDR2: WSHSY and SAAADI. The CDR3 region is CASSREGWGETQYF. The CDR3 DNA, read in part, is TGCGCCAGCAGTAGAGAGGGGTGGGGAGAGACC.

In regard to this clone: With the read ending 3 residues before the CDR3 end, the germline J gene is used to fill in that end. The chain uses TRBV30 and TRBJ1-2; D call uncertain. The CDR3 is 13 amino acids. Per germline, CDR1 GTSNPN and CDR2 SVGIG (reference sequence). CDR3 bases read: TGTGCCTGGAGTCCAGGAGTATCCTACGAC. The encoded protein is CAWSPGVSYD. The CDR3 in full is CAWSPGVSYDYTF.

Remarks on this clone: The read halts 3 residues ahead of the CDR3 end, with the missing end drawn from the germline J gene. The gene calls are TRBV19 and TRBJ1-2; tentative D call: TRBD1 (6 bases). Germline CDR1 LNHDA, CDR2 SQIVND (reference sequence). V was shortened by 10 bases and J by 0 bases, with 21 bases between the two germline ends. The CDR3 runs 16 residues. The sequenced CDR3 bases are TGTGCCATTAGACCGGGACATCGGGAACCTAACTATGGC. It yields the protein CAIRPGHREPNYG. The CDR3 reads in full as CAIRPGHREPNYGYTF.

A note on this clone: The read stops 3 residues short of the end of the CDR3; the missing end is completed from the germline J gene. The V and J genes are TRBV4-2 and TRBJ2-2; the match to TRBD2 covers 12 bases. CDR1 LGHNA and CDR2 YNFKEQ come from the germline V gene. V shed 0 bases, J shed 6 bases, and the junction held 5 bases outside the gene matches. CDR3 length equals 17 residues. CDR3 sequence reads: CASSQDPSGRGPGELFF. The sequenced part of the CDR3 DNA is TGTGCCAGCAGCCAAGACCCTAGCGGGAGGGGTCCCGGGGAG.

The CDR3 protein is CASTSLRAGGGRSSPLFF. The CDR3 DNA, read in part, is TGTGCCAGTACCTCTCTCCGGGCAGGGGGCGGAAGAAGTTCACCA. The chain recombines TRBV19 with TRBJ1-4, with TRBD1 matching over 8 bases. The observed sequence ends 3 residues before the CDR3 terminus, with the missing tail filled in from the germline J gene. Germline CDR1 reads LNHDA; CDR2 reads SQIVND (reference sequence). The CDR3 has 18 amino acids.

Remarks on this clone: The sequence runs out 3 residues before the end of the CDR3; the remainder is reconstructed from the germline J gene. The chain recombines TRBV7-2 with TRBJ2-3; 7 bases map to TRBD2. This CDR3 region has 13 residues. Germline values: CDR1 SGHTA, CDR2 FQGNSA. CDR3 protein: CASSGRAGETQYF. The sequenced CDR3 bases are TGTGCCAGCAGCGGGAGGGCCGGGGAGACG.

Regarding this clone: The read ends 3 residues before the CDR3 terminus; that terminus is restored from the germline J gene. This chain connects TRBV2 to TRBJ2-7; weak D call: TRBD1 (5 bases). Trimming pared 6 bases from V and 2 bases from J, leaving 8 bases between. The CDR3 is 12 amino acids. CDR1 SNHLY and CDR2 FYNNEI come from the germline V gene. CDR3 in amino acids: CASRQVTYEQYF. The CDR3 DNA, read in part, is TGTGCCAGCAGACAGGTAACCTACGAG.

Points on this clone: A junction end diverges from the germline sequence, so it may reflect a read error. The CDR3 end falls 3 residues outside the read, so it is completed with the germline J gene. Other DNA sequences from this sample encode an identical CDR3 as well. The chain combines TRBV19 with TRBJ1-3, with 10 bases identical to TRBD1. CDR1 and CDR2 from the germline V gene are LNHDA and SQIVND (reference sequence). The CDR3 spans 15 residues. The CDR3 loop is CASSLTGGSGNTIYF. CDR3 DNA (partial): TGTGCCAGTAGCCTGACAGGGGGCTCTGGAAACACG.

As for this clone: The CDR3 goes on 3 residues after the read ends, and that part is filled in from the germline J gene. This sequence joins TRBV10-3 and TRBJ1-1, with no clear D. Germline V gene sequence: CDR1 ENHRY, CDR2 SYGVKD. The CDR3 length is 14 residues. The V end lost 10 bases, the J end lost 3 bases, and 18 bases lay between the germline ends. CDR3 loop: CATSLGLRDTEAFF. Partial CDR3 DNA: TGTGCCACCTCTCTTGGCCTTAGGGACACTGAA.

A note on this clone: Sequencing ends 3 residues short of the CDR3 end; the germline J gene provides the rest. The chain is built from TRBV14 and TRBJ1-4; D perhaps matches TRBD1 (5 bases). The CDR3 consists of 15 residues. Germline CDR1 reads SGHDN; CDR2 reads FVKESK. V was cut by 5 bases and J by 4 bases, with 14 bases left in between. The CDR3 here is CASSTRRQSNEKLFF. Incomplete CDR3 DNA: TGTGCCAGCAGCACGAGAAGACAGAGTAATGAAAAA.

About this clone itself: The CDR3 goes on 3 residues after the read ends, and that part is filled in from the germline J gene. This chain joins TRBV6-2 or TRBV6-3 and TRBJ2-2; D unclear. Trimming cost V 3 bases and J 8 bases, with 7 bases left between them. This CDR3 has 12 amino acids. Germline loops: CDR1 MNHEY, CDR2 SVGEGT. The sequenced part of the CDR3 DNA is TGTGCCAGCAGTTATTCCCGTGGGGAG. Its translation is CASSYSRGE. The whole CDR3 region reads CASSYSRGELFF.

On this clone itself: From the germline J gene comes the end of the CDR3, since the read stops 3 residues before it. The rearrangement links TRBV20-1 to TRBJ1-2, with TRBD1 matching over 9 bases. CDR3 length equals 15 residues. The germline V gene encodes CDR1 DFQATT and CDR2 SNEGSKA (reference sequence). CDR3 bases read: TGCAGTGCTAGACCTAGCCGACAGGGGGTGGAGGGC. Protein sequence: CSARPSRQGVEG. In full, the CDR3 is CSARPSRQGVEGYTF.

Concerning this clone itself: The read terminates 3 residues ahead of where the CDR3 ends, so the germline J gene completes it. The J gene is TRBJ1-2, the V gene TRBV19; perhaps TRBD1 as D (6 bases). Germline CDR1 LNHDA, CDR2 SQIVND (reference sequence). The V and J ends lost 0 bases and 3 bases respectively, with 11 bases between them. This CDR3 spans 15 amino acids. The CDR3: CASSIDYRVDYGYTF. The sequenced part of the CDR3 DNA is TGTGCCAGTAGTATAGATTACAGGGTCGACTATGGC.

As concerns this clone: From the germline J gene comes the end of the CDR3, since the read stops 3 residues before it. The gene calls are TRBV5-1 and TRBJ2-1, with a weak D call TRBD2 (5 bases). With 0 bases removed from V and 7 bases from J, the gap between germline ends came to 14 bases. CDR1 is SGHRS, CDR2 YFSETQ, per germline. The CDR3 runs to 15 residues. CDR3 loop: CASSLAEVASNEQFF. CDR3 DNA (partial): TGCGCCAGCAGCTTGGCGGAGGTAGCGTCGAATGAG.

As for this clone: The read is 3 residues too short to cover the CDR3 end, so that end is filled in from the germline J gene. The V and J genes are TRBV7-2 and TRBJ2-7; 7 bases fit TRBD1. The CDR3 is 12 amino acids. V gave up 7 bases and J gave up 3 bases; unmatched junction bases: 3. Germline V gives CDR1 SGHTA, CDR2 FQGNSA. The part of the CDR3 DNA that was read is TGTGCCAGCACCAGGGACAGCTACGAG. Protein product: CASTRDSYE. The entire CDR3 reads CASTRDSYEQYF. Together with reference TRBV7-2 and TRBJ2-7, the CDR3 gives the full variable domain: GAGVSQSPSNKVTEKGKDVELRCDPISGHTALYWYRQSLGQGLEFLIYFQGNSAPDKSGLPSDRFSAERTGGSVSTLTIQRTQQEDSAVYLCASTRDSYEQYFGPGTRLTVT.

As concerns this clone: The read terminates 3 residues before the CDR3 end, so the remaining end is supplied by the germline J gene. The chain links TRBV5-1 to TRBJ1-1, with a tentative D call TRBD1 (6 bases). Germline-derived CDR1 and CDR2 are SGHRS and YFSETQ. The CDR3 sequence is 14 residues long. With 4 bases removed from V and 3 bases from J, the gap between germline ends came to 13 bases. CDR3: CASSPAGADTEAFF. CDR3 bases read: TGCGCCAGCAGCCCCGCAGGGGCGGACACTGAA.

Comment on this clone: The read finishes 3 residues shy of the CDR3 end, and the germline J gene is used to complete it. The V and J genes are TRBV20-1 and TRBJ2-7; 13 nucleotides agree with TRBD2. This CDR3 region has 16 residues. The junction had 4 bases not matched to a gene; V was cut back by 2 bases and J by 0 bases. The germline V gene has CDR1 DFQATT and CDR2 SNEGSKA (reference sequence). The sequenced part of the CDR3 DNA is TGCAGTGCTAGACCCGGGACTAGCGGGGCCTCCTACGAG. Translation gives CSARPGTSGASYE. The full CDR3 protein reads CSARPGTSGASYEQYF.

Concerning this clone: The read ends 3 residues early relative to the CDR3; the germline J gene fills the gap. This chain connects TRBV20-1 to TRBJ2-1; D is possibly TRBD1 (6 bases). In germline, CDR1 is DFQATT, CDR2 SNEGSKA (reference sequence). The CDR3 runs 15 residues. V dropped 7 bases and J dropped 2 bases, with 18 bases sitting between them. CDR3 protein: CSVLDNRAAYNEQFF. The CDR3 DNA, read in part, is TGCAGTGTTCTGGACAACAGGGCAGCCTACAATGAG.